The TCR beta chain under discussion was sequenced for a study of T cell repertoires in cytomegalovirus infection. Study-wide context: Epitope selection comprised recently identified HLA-C-restricted CMV epitopes and well-studied HLA-B-restricted CMV epitopes.

This clonotype turned up a few times. As yet, its antigen is unknown. Each CDR3 protein gets one entry after TCRdb re-called the reads with MiXCR. The data contain about 890,000 distinct CDR3 sequences, 30% to 40% of them singletons. This clonotype originated in a human donor in good health (CMV status not recorded). Some clones in this sample may be carry-over from other donors' samples. Source: cultured CD8+ T cells from PBMCs, taken from culture after CMV antigen stimulation.

CDR3 residues: CASSRATDTEAFF. The CDR3 DNA reads TGCGCCAGCAGCCGGGCAACGGACACTGAAGCTTTCTTT. J is TRBJ1-1 and V is TRBV4-1; D remains ambiguous. Looked up from germline, CDR1 is MGHRA and CDR2 is YSYEKL. The CDR3 is 13 residues long. Trimming stripped 4 bases from V and 3 bases from J, with 9 bases between.